The clone carrying this T cell receptor beta chain was recorded a few times. Its antigen remains unknown. V lost 4 bases and J 5 bases, leaving 21 bases between the germline ends. The CDR3 covers 17 residues. Germline CDR1 and CDR2: SNHLY and FYNNEI. This entry is derived from a study of beta chain features in type 1 diabetes. Study findings and constraints: Although PCR might favor shorter templates, it would do so equally in patients and controls. Shorter TCRB CDR3s, moderately but significantly so, were found in Type 1 diabetes patients in all four CD4+ subsets.

CD45RO/CCR7/CD25/CD127/CD95/CD27 separated CD4+ naive, central memory, regulatory and stem cell-like memory cells by sorting. Of the isolated RNA, all was reverse transcribed, and so the sequenced material was expressed TCRB transcripts. Naive, central memory and regulatory T cell samples yielded approximately 3.3 million reads on average. Data came from immunoSEQ multiplex PCR; TCRdb stores just in-frame clones and leaves some out. The sample holds about 180,000 clones, around 7.9% seen once. This clonotype originated in a man aged 18 to 29 with type 1 diabetes. The source material was central memory CD4+ T cells from blood. The chain carries TRBV2 and TRBJ2-1; a weak D match, TRBD1 (6 bases). CDR3 amino acids: CASSAVGQTGSNNEQFF. The CDR3 nucleotides are TGTGCCAGCAGTGCGGTCGGGCAGACAGGATCTAACAATGAGCAGTTCTTC.